These 31 T cell receptor beta chains share one sample of origin, sequenced in a study of shared clonotypes between healthy human individuals. Only in-frame clones appear in the TCRdb table, and some are missing; sequencing was by immunoSEQ multiplex PCR. The table has about 2,200,000 clones, about 92% seen once; the top ten hold approximately 1.7%. Positive CCR7 selection of CD45RO-negative cells yielded the naive CD8 cells, and terminally differentiated effector memory CD45RA+ cells were excluded. Sequenced: naive CD8+ T cells from PBMCs. Receptors were obtained from a young man in good health. Some clones in this sample may be carry-over from other donors' samples.

This rearrangement joins TRBV28 to TRBJ2-4, with D hard to call. Trimming took 3 bases from V and 0 from J, leaving 18 bases between them. The CDR3 runs 18 residues. Germline V gene data show CDR1 as MDHEN and CDR2 as SYDVKM. CDR3 bases: TGTGCCAGCAGTTTGTATGGGATAGGGTGGGGAGCCAAAAACATTCAGTACTTC. Translation: CASSLYGIGWGAKNIQYF. The whole variable domain, remainder taken from reference TRBV28 and TRBJ2-4, is DVKVTQSSRYLVKRTGEKVFLECVQDMDHENMFWYRQDPGLGLRLIYFSYDVKMKEKGDIPEGYSVSREKKERFSLILESASTNQTSMYLCASSLYGIGWGAKNIQYFGAGTRLSVL.

The J gene is TRBJ2-7, the V gene TRBV6-5; maybe TRBD2 (6 bases). Trimming stripped 4 bases from V and 3 bases from J, with 13 bases between. The germline V gene has CDR1 MNHEY and CDR2 SVGAGI. The CDR3 runs 14 residues. The CDR3 spells CASSSHTSHYEQYF. The CDR3 DNA reads TGTGCCAGCAGTTCCCACACTAGCCACTACGAGCAGTACTTC.

The chain is built from TRBV7-9 and TRBJ2-2; D gene unclear. Between the trimmed V and J ends, which lost 4 bases and 0 bases, there was a span of 12 bases. Germline CDR1 is SEHNR and CDR2 is FQNEAQ (reference sequence). The CDR3 length is 16 residues. In nucleotides, the CDR3 is TGTGCCAGCAGCTCGAACTCGGCAGCGAACACCGGGGAGCTGTTTTTT. Translating it yields CASSSNSAANTGELFF.

This clone was observed once. The chain has TRBV5-1 and TRBJ1-2; the D gene is possibly TRBD1 (5 bases). The CDR3 length is 16 residues. The germline V gene encodes CDR1 SGHRS and CDR2 YFSETQ. V gave up 0 bases and J gave up 0 bases, with 12 bases separating them. The CDR3 spells CASSLAQEGANYGYTF. The CDR3 nucleotides read TGCGCCAGCAGCTTGGCCCAGGAAGGGGCTAACTATGGCTACACCTTC.

This chain uses TRBV18 with TRBJ1-2; 8 nucleotides match TRBD1. The CDR3 is 16 residues long. J gave up 5 bases and V 0 bases, and 8 bases lay outside the gene matches. Germline CDR1 is KGHSH and CDR2 is LQKENI. CDR3 DNA: TGTGCCAGCTCACCACCGCCCAGGACAGGGAATTATGGCTACACCTTC. Translation: CASSPPPRTGNYGYTF.

The chain has TRBV4-2 and TRBJ2-2; D remains ambiguous. V was cut by 1 base and J by 6 bases, with 15 bases left in between. Germline V gene lookup returns CDR1 LGHNA and CDR2 YNFKEQ. The CDR3 sequence is 16 residues long. CDR3 coding DNA: TGTGCCAGCAGCCAAGGAGCCAAGGCGACCGCCGGGGAGCTGTTTTTT. This codes for CASSQGAKATAGELFF.

The chain is built from TRBV12-5 and TRBJ2-2; D is ambiguous. From germline, CDR1 is LGHNT and CDR2 FRNRAP. The CDR3 extends over 16 amino acids. V lost 0 bases to trimming and J lost 7 bases, with 15 bases between them. CDR3 DNA: TGTGCTAGTGGTTTGGTTCTCCCATGGGTTGGCGGGGAGCTGTTTTTT. Its protein is CASGLVLPWVGGELFF.

The chain joins TRBV30 to TRBJ2-7, with D perhaps assigned TRBD1 or TRBD2 (5 bases each). Trimming cost V 8 bases and J 0 bases, with 17 bases left between them. Germline V gene lookup returns CDR1 GTSNPN and CDR2 SVGIG (reference sequence). The CDR3 runs to 14 residues. The CDR3 bases are TGTGCCCACCAACCGGGACCCCGCTCCTACGAGCAGTACTTC. As protein: CAHQPGPRSYEQYF.

The CDR3, as DNA: TGTGCCACCGGGACAGGGGCGACTGAGCAGTTCTTC. Translated: CATGTGATEQFF. The chain is built from TRBV28 and TRBJ2-1, with 10 nucleotides matching TRBD1. The germline V gene encodes CDR1 MDHEN and CDR2 SYDVKM. J gave up 9 bases and V 10 bases, and 6 bases lay outside the gene matches. This CDR3 contains 12 residues.

V is TRBV10-1 and J is TRBJ1-1, with D unclear. CDR1 is WNHNN and CDR2 is SYGVQD in the germline V gene (reference sequence). The CDR3 loop spans 13 amino acids. V dropped 4 bases and J dropped 1 base, with 7 bases sitting between them. CDR3 residues: CASSVRQNTEAFF. The CDR3 DNA follows: TGCGCCAGCAGTGTCCGGCAGAACACTGAAGCTTTCTTT.

The rearrangement links TRBV19 to TRBJ2-7; 10 nucleotides line up with TRBD2. V lost 5 bases to trimming and J lost 6 bases; unmatched junction nucleotides: 4. CDR3 length: 13 residues. The germline CDR1 and CDR2 sequences are LNHDA and SQIVND (reference sequence). In nucleotides, the CDR3 is TGTGCCAGTAGTCAGGGACTAGCGATCGAGCAGTACTTC. Amino acids: CASSQGLAIEQYF. Full variable domain (outside the CDR3, taken from reference TRBV19 and TRBJ2-7): DGGITQSPKYLFRKEGQNVTLSCEQNLNHDAMYWYRQDPGQGLRLIYYSQIVNDFQKGDIAEGYSVSREKKESFPLTVTSAQKNPTAFYLCASSQGLAIEQYFGPGTRLTVT.

This chain connects TRBV11-2 to TRBJ2-7; TRBD2 is a possible D gene (6 bases). Per germline, CDR1 SGHAT and CDR2 FQNNGV. The length of the CDR3 is 16 residues. V was trimmed by 7 bases and J by 5 bases, leaving 24 bases between them. The CDR3: CASTDLLGAGRNEQYF. CDR3 coding DNA: TGTGCCAGCACCGACCTCCTCGGGGCGGGGCGCAACGAGCAGTACTTC.

The V call is TRBV7-9, the J call TRBJ1-1; 8 nucleotides line up with TRBD1. CDR3 size: 14 residues. After removal of 5 bases from V and 10 bases from J, the junction contained 12 bases not matched to a gene. The germline CDR1 and CDR2 sequences are SEHNR and FQNEAQ (reference sequence). CDR3 sequence reads: CASSVPGQGGRAFF. In DNA form, the CDR3 reads TGTGCCAGCAGCGTCCCCGGACAGGGTGGTCGAGCTTTCTTT.

The chain is built from TRBV27 and TRBJ2-1; D is perhaps TRBD1 (6 bases). V lost 5 bases and J 13 bases, leaving 24 bases between the germline ends. The germline V gene has CDR1 MNHEY and CDR2 SMNVEV (reference sequence). This CDR3 spans 15 amino acids. CDR3 DNA sequence: TGTGCCAGCAGTACCCACCTCGGGACACTTTTGGAACAGTTCTTC. Amino acids: CASSTHLGTLLEQFF.

The V and J genes are TRBV6-5 and TRBJ2-1; 9 bases line up with TRBD2. Looked up from germline, CDR1 is MNHEY and CDR2 is SVGAGI. There are 16 residues in the CDR3. Germline trimming cut 3 bases from V and 4 bases from J; bases unmatched to any gene: 7. CDR3 residues: CASSYTVAGAYNEQFF. The CDR3 region has the DNA TGTGCCAGCAGTTATACGGTAGCGGGAGCATACAATGAGCAGTTCTTC.

The V gene is TRBV7-2, the J gene TRBJ2-7; D uncertain. This CDR3 is 11 amino acids long. V dropped 1 base and J dropped 5 bases, with 3 bases sitting between them. Germline V CDR1 and CDR2: SGHTA, FQGNSA. This chain's CDR3 is CASSLVNEQYF. For the CDR3, the DNA is TGTGCCAGCAGCTTAGTGAACGAGCAGTACTTC.

V is TRBV27 and J is TRBJ2-1; TRBD2 matches at 9 bases. The ends lost 2 bases at V and 7 bases at J; junction bases unmatched: 3. This CDR3 contains 14 residues. Germline V gene lookup returns CDR1 MNHEY and CDR2 SMNVEV (reference sequence). The CDR3 spells CASSLLAGSNEQFF. The CDR3 region has the DNA TGTGCCAGCAGTTTACTAGCGGGATCGAATGAGCAGTTCTTC.

The chain uses TRBV4-1 and TRBJ2-2, with 8 bases aligning to TRBD1. The length of the CDR3 is 18 residues. Losses at the gene ends were 4 bases for V and 4 bases for J; bases not matched to a gene: 14. Germline loops: CDR1 MGHRA, CDR2 YSYEKL. The CDR3 coding sequence is TGCGCCAGCAGCCTCCCTCCGGGACAGGTCATAAGCACCGGGGAGCTGTTTTTT. Its protein is CASSLPPGQVISTGELFF.

J is TRBJ2-2 and V is TRBV15, with 9 nucleotides matching TRBD2. The germline CDR1 and CDR2 sequences are LNHNV and YYDKDF (reference sequence). The CDR3 is 16 residues long. V shed 0 bases and J 7 bases; nucleotides not matched to a gene: 6. The CDR3 bases are TGTGCCACCAGCAGAGATCGCGGGAGGGCGGTCGGGGAGCTGTTTTTT. It is translated as CATSRDRGRAVGELFF.

DNA for the CDR3: TGCGCCAGCAGCCCGGTGAAGGGCAATCAGCCCCAGCATTTT. Its translation is CASSPVKGNQPQHF. The rearrangement uses TRBV4-1 and TRBJ1-5, with D unresolved. V was clipped by 4 bases and J by 2 bases, with 9 bases between them. Germline CDR1 reads MGHRA; CDR2 reads YSYEKL. This CDR3 contains 14 residues.

V and J are TRBV28 and TRBJ1-4; 7 bases align to TRBD1. The CDR3 has 14 amino acids. Per germline, CDR1 MDHEN and CDR2 SYDVKM. With V trimmed by 4 bases and J by 6 bases, 5 bases remained unmatched. The CDR3 DNA reads TGTGCCAGCAGTTCGGGCAGGGGGTATGAAAAACTGTTTTTT. This gives the protein CASSSGRGYEKLFF.

The chain links TRBV5-6 to TRBJ1-5; no definite D call. V gave up 1 base and J gave up 7 bases, with 9 bases separating them. The CDR3 extends over 13 amino acids. Germline V gene lookup returns CDR1 SGHDT and CDR2 YYEEEE. CDR3 amino acids: CASSLSSEQPQHF. As DNA, the CDR3 is TGTGCCAGCAGCTTGAGTTCGGAACAGCCCCAGCATTTT.

The rearrangement uses TRBV7-9 and TRBJ2-7; no clear D gene. CDR3 length: 12 residues. Trimming left V 5 bases short and J 12 bases short, with 17 bases between. Germline V lookup: CDR1 SEHNR, CDR2 FQNEAQ (reference sequence). The CDR3 loop is CASSPDRDESYF. The CDR3 DNA reads TGTGCCAGCAGCCCCGACCGCGATGAGTCGTACTTC.

In its sample, this clone was seen once. In DNA form, the CDR3 reads TGTGCCACCCGGACAGTCGCAACTAATGAAAAACTGTTTTTT. It translates to CATRTVATNEKLFF. The V call is TRBV6-5, the J call TRBJ1-4; TRBD1 is a possible D gene (6 bases). The V gene's germline CDR1 is MNHEY and CDR2 SVGAGI. Trimming took 10 bases from V and 0 from J, leaving 12 bases between them. This CDR3 comprises 14 residues.

The chain couples TRBV4-1 to TRBJ1-1; no clear D gene. Germline lookup yields CDR1 MGHRA and CDR2 YSYEKL. The V and J ends lost 0 bases and 7 bases respectively, with 15 bases between them. The CDR3 is made up of 15 amino acids. This CDR3 reads CASSQDMGGRLEAFF. In DNA, the CDR3 is TGCGCCAGCAGCCAAGATATGGGAGGAAGGCTTGAAGCTTTCTTT.

This chain links TRBV6-5 with TRBJ1-1; D remains ambiguous. The CDR3 is 16 amino acids. Germline V CDR1 and CDR2: MNHEY, SVGAGI. The V gene lost 0 bases and the J gene lost 3 bases, with 14 bases spanning the gap. The CDR3: CASSYSRSPTHTEAFF. In DNA, the CDR3 is TGTGCCAGCAGTTACTCGCGATCTCCCACCCACACTGAAGCTTTCTTT.

The genes are TRBV4-1 and TRBJ2-4, with D possibly TRBD1 on 6 matching bases. This CDR3 spans 16 amino acids. V was shortened by 2 bases and J by 3 bases, with 14 bases between the two germline ends. CDR1 MGHRA and CDR2 YSYEKL come from the germline V gene. CDR3 residues: CASSQQTGKGKNIQYF. In DNA, the CDR3 is TGCGCCAGCAGCCAACAGACAGGCAAGGGCAAAAACATTCAGTACTTC.

The gene calls are TRBV28 and TRBJ2-1; maybe TRBD1 (5 bases). With 10 bases removed from V and 5 bases from J, the gap between germline ends came to 18 bases. The CDR3 loop spans 14 amino acids. Germline V gives CDR1 MDHEN, CDR2 SYDVKM. CDR3 in DNA: TGTGCCACTCTCGGGCAGGGTGTCCACAATGAGCAGTTCTTC. This sequence encodes CATLGQGVHNEQFF.

Here the CDR3 reads CASSEGTAPNEQFF. Written as DNA, the CDR3 is TGTGCCAGCAGTGAAGGGACAGCTCCCAATGAGCAGTTCTTC. This sequence joins TRBV2 and TRBJ2-1, with a tentative D call TRBD1 (6 bases). Per the germline V gene, CDR1 is SNHLY and CDR2 is FYNNEI. This CDR3 is 14 amino acids long. V was pared by 1 base and J by 6 bases, with 10 bases between.

The gene calls are TRBV5-6 and TRBJ1-3; D is ambiguous. The CDR3 sequence is 16 residues long. With 3 bases removed from V and 0 bases from J, the gap between germline ends came to 13 bases. Germline-derived CDR1 and CDR2 are SGHDT and YYEEEE. The CDR3 here is CASSSPGETSGNTIYF. CDR3 nucleotides: TGTGCCAGCAGCTCCCCTGGGGAGACCTCTGGAAACACCATATATTTT.

This clone was counted a single time. The chain has TRBV7-8 and TRBJ2-3; D may be TRBD2 (6 bases). V dropped 3 bases and J dropped 3 bases, with 13 bases sitting between them. Germline CDR1 SGHVS, CDR2 FQNEAQ. CDR3 length equals 15 residues. The CDR3 DNA follows: TGTGCCAGCAGCTTGGACCGGGACTTTACAGATACGCAGTATTTT. Its protein product is CASSLDRDFTDTQYF.